This is a list of T cell receptor beta chains from one sample in a study of T cell repertoires in cytomegalovirus infection. Each CDR3 protein gets one entry after TCRdb re-called the reads with MiXCR. The table shows about 150,000 distinct CDR3 sequences, with around 22% occurring only once. The sample taken for sequencing was PBMCs. Receptors originate from a human donor in good health (CMV status not recorded). Some clones in this sample may be carry-over from other donors' samples. Each CDR3 is given with its conserved first and last residue.

v_call: TRBV7-2
cdr3_aa: CASSLANSVNYGYTF

v_call: TRBV7-8
cdr3_aa: CASSSSSGRIKTQYF

v_call: TRBV7-2
cdr3_aa: CASRKGGGFETQYF

v_call: TRBV20-1
cdr3_aa: CSAKRGGRSSGANVLTF

v_call: TRBV11-3
cdr3_aa: CASSQRGAITDTQYF

v_call: TRBV19
cdr3_aa: CASSIFLGGSGNEQFF

v_call: TRBV19
cdr3_aa: CASKGPTLSTDTQYF

v_call: TRBV25-1
cdr3_aa: CASSELRQAFGEKLFF

v_call: TRBV28
cdr3_aa: CASSVVLQETQYF

v_call: TRBV5-1
cdr3_aa: CASSLQPKVDTEAFF

v_call: TRBV28
cdr3_aa: CATSHHLRNFTDTQYF

v_call: TRBV15
cdr3_aa: CATSRDTNSGANVLTF

v_call: TRBV6-2/TRBV6-3
cdr3_aa: CASSYSQGSYGYTF

v_call: TRBV28
cdr3_aa: CASSSHGMAGGGSYEQYF

v_call: TRBV6-8
cdr3_aa: CATFPSGKDEQYF

v_call: TRBV6-1
cdr3_aa: CASSDARLGTQYF

v_call: TRBV20-1
cdr3_aa: CSAKQGEGKNIQYF

v_call: TRBV7-2
cdr3_aa: CASSPSGTGGLMNTEAFF

v_call: TRBV12-3/TRBV12-4
cdr3_aa: CASTLGDGDYGYTF

v_call: TRBV6-5
cdr3_aa: CASSGTGGNELFF

v_call: TRBV9
cdr3_aa: CASSAGQLQETQYF

v_call: TRBV3-1
cdr3_aa: CASGDGVAEKLFF

v_call: TRBV7-2
cdr3_aa: CASSSQGALRGYTF

v_call: TRBV2
cdr3_aa: CASSEGGYGYTF

v_call: TRBV7-2
cdr3_aa: CASSPDRGLYEQYF

v_call: TRBV7-8
cdr3_aa: CASSLSFQRSARDRGLSTEAFF

v_call: TRBV28
cdr3_aa: CASHRTGGSYNEQFF

v_call: TRBV7-2
cdr3_aa: CASSLGGGLSYNEQFF

v_call: TRBV27
cdr3_aa: CASSMRQGSKETQYF

v_call: TRBV7-8
cdr3_aa: CASSGTLWEETQYF

v_call: TRBV6-1
cdr3_aa: CASSEVSGRFNEQFF

v_call: TRBV7-2
cdr3_aa: CASSLALAVQETQYF

v_call: TRBV2
cdr3_aa: CASGREFDEQYF